Below are 12 T cell receptor beta chains sequenced from a single sample in a study of cytomegalovirus exposure and HLA in healthy donors. This PCR relied on a set of 60 Vbeta primers and 13 Jbeta primers. Measured with immunoSEQ multiplex PCR; TCRdb has only the in-frame clones, and not every one. The sample has some 180,000 clones; 70% to 80% are singletons. The specimen sequenced was PBMCs. Receptors originate from a male donor in good health and CMV-seronegative.

V gene TRBV6-5 combines with J gene TRBJ1-5; 8 bases agree with TRBD1. CDR1 and CDR2 (germline): MNHEY, SVGAGI. V shed 4 bases, J shed 6 bases, and the junction held 5 bases outside the gene matches. This CDR3 has 14 amino acids. CDR3 nucleotides: TGTGCCAGCAGTTTCCGGACAGGGATTCAGCCCCAGCATTTT. Amino acids: CASSFRTGIQPQHF.

The rearrangement uses TRBV7-9 and TRBJ2-7; D unresolved. Germline lookup yields CDR1 SEHNR and CDR2 FQNEAQ (reference sequence). CDR3 length: 15 amino acids. V was cut by 3 bases and J by 0 bases, with 12 bases left in between. CDR3 nucleotides: TGTGCCAGCAGCTTTGACGGAGTTTACTCCTACGAGCAGTACTTC. Translated, it gives CASSFDGVYSYEQYF.

The chain employs TRBV28 and TRBJ2-7; 13 bases match TRBD2. This CDR3 region has 17 residues. V lost 5 bases, J lost 3 bases, and 10 bases stayed unmatched. The germline gives CDR1 MDHEN, CDR2 SYDVKM. CDR3 coding DNA: TGTGCCAGCAGTCGAATCGGACTAGCGGGAGCTCGCTACGAGCAGTACTTC. Encoded protein: CASSRIGLAGARYEQYF.

The rearrangement links TRBV6-1 to TRBJ1-5; TRBD1 aligns across 8 bases. Germline CDR1 is MNHNS and CDR2 is SASEGT. This CDR3 is built from 14 residues. V was clipped by 6 bases and J by 2 bases; unmatched bases: 3. CDR3 loop: CASRTTGGNQPQHF. The DNA of the CDR3 is TGTGCCAGCAGGACGACAGGGGGCAATCAGCCCCAGCATTTT.

J is TRBJ1-5 and V is TRBV18, with D perhaps matching TRBD1 (5 bases). Trimming shortened V by 2 bases and J by 5 bases, and 10 bases separated the two germline ends. Per germline, CDR1 KGHSH and CDR2 LQKENI. The CDR3 has 14 residues. The DNA for the CDR3 is TGTGCCAGCTCACCAGAGACAGTAGATCAGCCCCAGCATTTT. It yields the protein CASSPETVDQPQHF.

The chain combines TRBV7-8 with TRBJ1-2, with D perhaps matching TRBD1 (5 bases). This CDR3 has 13 amino acids. Trimming removed 5 bases from V and 2 bases from J, with 9 bases in between. From germline, CDR1 is SGHVS and CDR2 FQNEAQ. CDR3 in amino acids: CASSPRQNYGYTF. The DNA of the CDR3 is TGTGCCAGCAGCCCCCGACAGAACTATGGCTACACCTTC.

Notes on this clone: One end of the junction does not line up with germline, which may come from a read error. This sequence joins TRBV5-4 and TRBJ2-3; 8 nucleotides agree with TRBD2. The germline gives CDR1 SGHNT, CDR2 YYREEE (reference sequence). The CDR3 runs to 13 residues. DNA of the CDR3: TGTGCCAGCAGTTGGACTAGCACCGATACGCAGTATTTT. This translates into CASSWTSTDTQYF.

This rearrangement joins TRBV27 to TRBJ2-3; the match to TRBD2 covers 12 bases. The trim removed 4 bases at V and 6 bases at J, leaving 2 bases unmatched. The germline gives CDR1 MNHEY, CDR2 SMNVEV (reference sequence). The CDR3 has 14 residues. The CDR3 protein is CASSSTSGSDTQYF. For the CDR3, the DNA is TGTGCCAGCAGTTCGACTAGCGGGAGTGATACGCAGTATTTT.

The V call is TRBV30, the J call TRBJ2-3, with D unclear. Germline V lookup: CDR1 GTSNPN, CDR2 SVGIG (reference sequence). V shed 4 bases and J shed 0 bases, with 5 bases lying between them. The CDR3 is made up of 12 amino acids. The CDR3 is CAWTPSTDTQYF. DNA of the CDR3: TGTGCCTGGACCCCGAGCACAGATACGCAGTATTTT.

This chain uses TRBV6-5 with TRBJ1-5; D unresolved. Germline V gene lookup returns CDR1 MNHEY and CDR2 SVGAGI. Between the trimmed V and J ends, which lost 8 bases and 5 bases, there was a span of 13 bases. The CDR3 is 13 residues long. CDR3 bases: TGTGCCAGCGTGTCTGCGTTATATCAGCCCCAGCATTTT. Its protein product is CASVSALYQPQHF.

The chain couples TRBV30 to TRBJ1-1; the D is unclear. The CDR3 has 11 amino acids. Germline CDR1 is GTSNPN and CDR2 is SVGIG (reference sequence). Trimming stripped 3 bases from V and 11 bases from J, with 13 bases between. CDR3 nucleotides: TGTGCCTGGAGCGTTAATTTAATCGCTTTCTTT. Encoded protein: CAWSVNLIAFF.

The chain recombines TRBV28 with TRBJ1-2; perhaps TRBD1 as D (6 bases). The CDR3 loop spans 17 amino acids. Per germline, CDR1 MDHEN and CDR2 SYDVKM. Trimming stripped 10 bases from V and 2 bases from J, with 26 bases between. This CDR3 is CAIQNRDTAFANYGYTF. In nucleotides, the CDR3 is TGTGCCATCCAGAACCGGGACACCGCATTCGCAAACTATGGCTACACCTTC.